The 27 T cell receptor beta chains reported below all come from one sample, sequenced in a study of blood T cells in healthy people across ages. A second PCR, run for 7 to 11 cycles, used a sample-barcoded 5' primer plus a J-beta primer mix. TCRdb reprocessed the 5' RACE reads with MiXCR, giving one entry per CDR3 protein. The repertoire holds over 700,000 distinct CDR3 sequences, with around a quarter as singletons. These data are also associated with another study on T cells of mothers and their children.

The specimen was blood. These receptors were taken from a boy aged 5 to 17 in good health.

As DNA, the CDR3 is TGTGCCAGCAGTTTATTAGGGACAGGGTTAGCCGAGCAGTACTTC. This translates into CASSLLGTGLAEQYF. The rearrangement uses TRBV27 and TRBJ2-7, with 9 bases identical to TRBD1. Unmatched junction bases numbered 7, after V lost 1 base and J lost 6 bases. Per the germline V gene, CDR1 is MNHEY and CDR2 is SMNVEV (reference sequence). This CDR3 spans 15 amino acids.

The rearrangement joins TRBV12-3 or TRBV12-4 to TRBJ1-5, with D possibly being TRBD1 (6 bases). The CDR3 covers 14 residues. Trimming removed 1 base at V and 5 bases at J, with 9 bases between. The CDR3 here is CASSLDRVDQPQHF. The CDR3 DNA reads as TGTGCCAGCAGTTTAGACAGGGTGGATCAGCCCCAGCATTTT.

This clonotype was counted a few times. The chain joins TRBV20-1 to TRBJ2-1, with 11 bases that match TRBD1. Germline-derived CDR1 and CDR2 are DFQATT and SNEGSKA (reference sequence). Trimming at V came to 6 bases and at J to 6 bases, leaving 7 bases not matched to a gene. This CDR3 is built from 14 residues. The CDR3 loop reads CSAEGGQGGNEQFF. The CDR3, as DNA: TGCAGTGCAGAGGGGGGACAGGGGGGCAATGAGCAGTTCTTC.

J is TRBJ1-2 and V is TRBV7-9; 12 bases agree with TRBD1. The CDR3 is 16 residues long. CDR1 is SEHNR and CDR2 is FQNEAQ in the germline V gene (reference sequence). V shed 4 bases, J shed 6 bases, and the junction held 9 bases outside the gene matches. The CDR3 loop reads CASSSRTGTGGNGYTF. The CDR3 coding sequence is TGTGCCAGCAGCTCCCGAACGGGGACAGGGGGCAATGGCTACACCTTC.

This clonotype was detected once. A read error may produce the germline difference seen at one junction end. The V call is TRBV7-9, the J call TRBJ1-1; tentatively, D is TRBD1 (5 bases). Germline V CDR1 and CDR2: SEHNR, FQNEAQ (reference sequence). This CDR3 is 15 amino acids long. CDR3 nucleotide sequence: TGTGCCGGCAGCCCAGGGTGGGGGACGGACACTGAAGCTTTCTTT. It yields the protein CAGSPGWGTDTEAFF. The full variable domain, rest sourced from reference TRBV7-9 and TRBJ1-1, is DTGVSQNPRHKITKRGQNVTFRCDPISEHNRLYWYRQTLGQGPEFLTYFQNEAQLEKSRLLSDRFSAERPKGSFSTLEIQRTEQGDSAMYLCAGSPGWGTDTEAFFGQGTRLTVV.

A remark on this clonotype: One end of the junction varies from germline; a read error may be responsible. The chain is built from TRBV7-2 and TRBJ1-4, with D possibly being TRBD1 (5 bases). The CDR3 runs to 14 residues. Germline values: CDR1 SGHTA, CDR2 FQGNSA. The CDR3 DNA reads TGTGCCTGCAGCTTAGCGCGGGCAGGGGAAAAACTGTTTTTT. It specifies CACSLARAGEKLFF.

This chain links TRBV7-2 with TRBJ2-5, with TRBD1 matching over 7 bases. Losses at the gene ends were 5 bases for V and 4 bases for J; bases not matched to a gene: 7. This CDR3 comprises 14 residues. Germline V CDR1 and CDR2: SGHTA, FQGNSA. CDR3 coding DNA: TGTGCCAGCAGCCCGACAGGGTTCGGAGAGACCCAGTACTTC. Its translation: CASSPTGFGETQYF.

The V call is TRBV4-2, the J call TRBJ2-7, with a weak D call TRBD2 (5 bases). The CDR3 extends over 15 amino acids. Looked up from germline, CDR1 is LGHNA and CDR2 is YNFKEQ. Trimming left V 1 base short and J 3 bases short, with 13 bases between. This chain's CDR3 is CASSQAVGGGYEQYF. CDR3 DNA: TGTGCCAGCAGCCAAGCTGTCGGCGGAGGCTACGAGCAGTACTTC.

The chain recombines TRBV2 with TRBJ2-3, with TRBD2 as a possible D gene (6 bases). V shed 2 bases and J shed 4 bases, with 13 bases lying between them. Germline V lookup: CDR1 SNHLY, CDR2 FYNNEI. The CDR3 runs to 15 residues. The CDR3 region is CASSELWGEADTQYF. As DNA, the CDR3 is TGTGCCAGCAGTGAACTATGGGGGGAGGCAGATACGCAGTATTTT.

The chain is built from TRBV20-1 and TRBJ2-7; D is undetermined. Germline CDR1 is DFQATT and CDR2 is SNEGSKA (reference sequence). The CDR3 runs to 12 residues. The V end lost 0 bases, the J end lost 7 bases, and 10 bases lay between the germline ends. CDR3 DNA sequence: TGCAGTGCTAGAGATCAAACGGAGGAGCAGTACTTC. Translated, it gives CSARDQTEEQYF.

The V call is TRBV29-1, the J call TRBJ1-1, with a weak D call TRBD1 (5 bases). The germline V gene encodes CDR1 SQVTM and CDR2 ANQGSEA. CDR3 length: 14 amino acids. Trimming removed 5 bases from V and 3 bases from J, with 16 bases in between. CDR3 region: CSVRLRDPYTEAFF. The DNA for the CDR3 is TGCAGCGTTAGACTGCGGGACCCGTACACTGAAGCTTTCTTT.

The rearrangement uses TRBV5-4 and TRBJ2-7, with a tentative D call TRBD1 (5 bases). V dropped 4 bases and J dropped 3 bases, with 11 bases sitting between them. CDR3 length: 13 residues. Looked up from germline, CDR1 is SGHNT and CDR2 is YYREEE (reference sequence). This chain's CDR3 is CASSEGHRYEQYF. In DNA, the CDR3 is TGTGCCAGCAGCGAAGGACACCGCTACGAGCAGTACTTC.

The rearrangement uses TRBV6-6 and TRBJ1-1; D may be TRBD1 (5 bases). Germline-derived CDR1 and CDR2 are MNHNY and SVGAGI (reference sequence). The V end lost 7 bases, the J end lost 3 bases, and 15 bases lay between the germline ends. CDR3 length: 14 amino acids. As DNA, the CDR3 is TGTGCCAGCATCCAGGTCCTAGGGGACACTGAAGCTTTCTTT. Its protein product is CASIQVLGDTEAFF.

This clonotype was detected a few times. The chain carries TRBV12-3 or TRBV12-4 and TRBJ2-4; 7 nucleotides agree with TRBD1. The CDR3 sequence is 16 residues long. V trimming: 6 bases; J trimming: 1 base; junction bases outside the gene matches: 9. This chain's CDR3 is CASSNFQGVAKNIQYF. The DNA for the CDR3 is TGTGCCAGCAGCAACTTCCAGGGGGTTGCCAAAAACATTCAGTACTTC.

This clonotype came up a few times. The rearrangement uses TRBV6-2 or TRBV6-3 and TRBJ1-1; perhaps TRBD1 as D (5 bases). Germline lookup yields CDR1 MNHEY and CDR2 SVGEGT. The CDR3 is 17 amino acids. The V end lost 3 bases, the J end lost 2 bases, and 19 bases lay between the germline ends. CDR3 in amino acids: CASSYLTAGVLNTEAFF. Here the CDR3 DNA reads TGTGCCAGCAGTTATCTGACAGCGGGTGTCCTTAACACTGAAGCTTTCTTT.

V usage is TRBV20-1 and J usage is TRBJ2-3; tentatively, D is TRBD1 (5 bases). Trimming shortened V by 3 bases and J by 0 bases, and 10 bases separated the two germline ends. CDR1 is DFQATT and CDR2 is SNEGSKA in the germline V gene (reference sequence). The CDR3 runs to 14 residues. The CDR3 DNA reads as TGCAGTGCTAGGGACATTACTAGCACAGATACGCAGTATTTT. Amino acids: CSARDITSTDTQYF.

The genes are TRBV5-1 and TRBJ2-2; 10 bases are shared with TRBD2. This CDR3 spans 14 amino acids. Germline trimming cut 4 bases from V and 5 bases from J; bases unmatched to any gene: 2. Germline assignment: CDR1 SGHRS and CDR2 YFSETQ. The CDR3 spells CASSVSGGTGELFF. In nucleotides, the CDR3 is TGCGCCAGCAGCGTTAGCGGGGGGACCGGGGAGCTGTTTTTT.

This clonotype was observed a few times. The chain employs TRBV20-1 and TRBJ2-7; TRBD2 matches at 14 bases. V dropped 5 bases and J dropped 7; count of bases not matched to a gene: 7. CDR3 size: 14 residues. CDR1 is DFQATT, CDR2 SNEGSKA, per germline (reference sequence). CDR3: CSAGRTSGRREQYF. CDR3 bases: TGCAGTGCTGGCCGGACTAGCGGGAGGCGGGAGCAGTACTTC.

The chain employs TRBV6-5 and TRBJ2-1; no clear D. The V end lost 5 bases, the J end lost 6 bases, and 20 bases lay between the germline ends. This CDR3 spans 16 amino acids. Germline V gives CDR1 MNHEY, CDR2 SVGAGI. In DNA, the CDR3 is TGTGCCAGCAGTGACCCTCTCGCGAGTCGGTCCAATGAGCAGTTCTTC. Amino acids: CASSDPLASRSNEQFF.

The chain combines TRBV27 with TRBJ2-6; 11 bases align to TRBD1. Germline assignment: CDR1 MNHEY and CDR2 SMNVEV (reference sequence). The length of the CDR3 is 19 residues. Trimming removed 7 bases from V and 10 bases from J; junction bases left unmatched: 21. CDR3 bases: TGTGCCAGCACCACTACACGGGACAGGGGGAGAGGGCTCCTGAACGTCCTGACTTTC. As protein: CASTTTRDRGRGLLNVLTF.

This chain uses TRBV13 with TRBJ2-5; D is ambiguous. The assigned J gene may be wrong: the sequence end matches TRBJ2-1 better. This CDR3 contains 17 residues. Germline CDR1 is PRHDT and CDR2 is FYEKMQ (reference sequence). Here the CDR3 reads CASSLANPIAASNEQFF. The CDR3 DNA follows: TGTGCCAGCAGCTTAGCCAACCCTATAGCCGCTAGCAATGAGCAGTTCTTC.

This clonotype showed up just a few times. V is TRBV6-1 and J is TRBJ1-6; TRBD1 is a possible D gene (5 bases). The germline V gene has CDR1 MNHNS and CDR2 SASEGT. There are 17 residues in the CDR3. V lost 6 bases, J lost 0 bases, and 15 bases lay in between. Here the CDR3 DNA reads TGTGCCAGCAGCTCCCTCGCAGGGAGCTCCTATAATTCACCCCTCCACTTT. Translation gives CASSSLAGSSYNSPLHF.

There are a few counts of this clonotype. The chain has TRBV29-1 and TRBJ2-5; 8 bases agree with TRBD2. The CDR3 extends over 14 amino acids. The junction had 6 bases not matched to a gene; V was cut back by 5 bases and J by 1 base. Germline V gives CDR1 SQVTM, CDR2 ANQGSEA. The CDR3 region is CSVLLAGPQETQYF. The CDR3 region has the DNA TGCAGCGTTTTATTAGCGGGACCCCAAGAGACCCAGTACTTC.

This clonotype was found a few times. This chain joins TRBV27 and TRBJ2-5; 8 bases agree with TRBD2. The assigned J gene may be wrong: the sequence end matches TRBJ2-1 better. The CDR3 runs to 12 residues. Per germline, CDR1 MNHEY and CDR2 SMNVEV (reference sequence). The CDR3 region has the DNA TGTGCCAGCGGGACTAGGTACAATGAGCAGTTCTTC. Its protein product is CASGTRYNEQFF.

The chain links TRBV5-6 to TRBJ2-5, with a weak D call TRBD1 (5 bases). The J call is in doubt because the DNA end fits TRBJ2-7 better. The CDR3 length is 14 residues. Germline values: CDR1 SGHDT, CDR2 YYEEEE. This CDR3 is CASSPRRVWYEQYF. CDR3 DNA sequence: TGTGCCAGCAGCCCCCGCAGGGTCTGGTACGAGCAGTACTTC.

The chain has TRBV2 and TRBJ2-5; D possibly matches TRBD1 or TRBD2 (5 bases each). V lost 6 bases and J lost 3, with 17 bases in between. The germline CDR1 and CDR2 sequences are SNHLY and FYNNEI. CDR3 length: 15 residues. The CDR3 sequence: CASRPGPGNEETQYF. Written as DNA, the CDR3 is TGTGCCAGCAGGCCGGGACCTGGGAATGAAGAGACCCAGTACTTC.

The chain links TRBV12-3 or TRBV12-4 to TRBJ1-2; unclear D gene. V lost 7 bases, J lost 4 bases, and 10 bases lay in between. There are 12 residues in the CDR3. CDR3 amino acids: CASNQTLYGYTF. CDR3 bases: TGTGCCAGCAACCAGACACTCTATGGCTACACCTTC.